One and the same sample provided the 21 T cell receptor beta chains below, sequenced in a study of blood T cell repertoires in COVID-19. Only in-frame clones appear in the TCRdb table, and some are missing; sequencing was by immunoSEQ multiplex PCR. The sample includes roughly 150,000 clones, 79% of them seen just once. The sequenced material came from peripheral blood. Receptor source: a woman aged 60-75 years with COVID-19, enrolled during active disease.

The chain joins TRBV19 to TRBJ2-1, with TRBD2 matching 12 bases. V was pared by 5 bases and J by 1 base, with 6 bases of the junction left unmatched. The CDR3 sequence is 17 residues long. CDR1 LNHDA and CDR2 SQIVND come from the germline V gene (reference sequence). CDR3 sequence reads: CASSARTSGVSYNEQFF. CDR3 DNA sequence: TGTGCCAGTAGTGCCCGGACTAGCGGGGTTTCCTACAATGAGCAGTTCTTC. The variable domain in full, completed from reference TRBV19 and TRBJ2-1, reads DGGITQSPKYLFRKEGQNVTLSCEQNLNHDAMYWYRQDPGQGLRLIYYSQIVNDFQKGDIAEGYSVSREKKESFPLTVTSAQKNPTAFYLCASSARTSGVSYNEQFFGPGTRLTVL.

The chain uses TRBV2 and TRBJ2-2; TRBD2 might be the D (5 bases). CDR1 and CDR2 (germline): SNHLY, FYNNEI. V lost 7 bases and J 4 bases, leaving 16 bases between the germline ends. CDR3 length: 15 residues. The CDR3 sequence is CASTQARGPTGELFF. The CDR3 DNA reads TGTGCCAGCACCCAGGCTCGGGGTCCCACCGGGGAGCTGTTTTTT.

V and J are TRBV6-5 and TRBJ2-4, with D possibly matching TRBD1 (5 bases). The ends were cut back, 5 bases at V and 9 bases at J, with 8 bases in the middle. The CDR3 is made up of 11 amino acids. Per germline, CDR1 MNHEY and CDR2 SVGAGI. The CDR3, as DNA: TGTGCCAGCAGTCAGGGTAGCATTCAGTACTTC. Its translation is CASSQGSIQYF.

V is TRBV28 and J is TRBJ2-7, with no clear D. The CDR3 extends over 12 amino acids. With 6 bases removed from V and 3 bases from J, the gap between germline ends came to 9 bases. CDR1 and CDR2 (germline): MDHEN, SYDVKM. The CDR3: CASSILSYEQYF. CDR3 nucleotide sequence: TGTGCCAGCAGCATCCTTAGCTACGAGCAGTACTTC.

The rearrangement joins TRBV11-2 to TRBJ2-4; TRBD1 agrees at 9 bases. The CDR3 consists of 14 residues. CDR1 is SGHAT, CDR2 FQNNGV, per germline. Trimming cost V 5 bases and J 9 bases; bases outside gene matches: 8. CDR3 sequence reads: CASSQQDRGGIQYF. In DNA, the CDR3 is TGTGCCAGCAGCCAACAGGACAGGGGAGGCATTCAGTACTTC.

The CDR3 coding sequence is TGTGCCAGCAGCCAAGAACGGTTGAGCACTGAAGCTTTCTTT. Its translation: CASSQERLSTEAFF. The V gene is TRBV3-1 (or the pseudogene TRBV3-2), the J gene TRBJ1-1; D ambiguous. The ends were cut back, 0 bases at V and 4 bases at J, with 9 bases in the middle. This CDR3 contains 14 residues. Germline V gives CDR1 LGHDT, CDR2 YNNKEL (reference sequence).

The V gene is TRBV4-1, the J gene TRBJ1-4, with D hard to call. Trimming removed 7 bases at V and 8 bases at J, with 17 bases between. The germline V gene encodes CDR1 MGHRA and CDR2 YSYEKL. CDR3 length: 14 amino acids. CDR3: CASTQTPAAEKLFF. In DNA, the CDR3 is TGCGCCAGCACCCAGACTCCCGCGGCGGAAAAACTGTTTTTT.

The chain has TRBV19 and TRBJ2-1; D is undetermined. Trimming left V 4 bases short and J 6 bases short, with 10 bases between. Germline V lookup: CDR1 LNHDA, CDR2 SQIVND (reference sequence). The CDR3 totals 13 residues. CDR3 amino acids: CASSTRIGNEQFF. The CDR3, as DNA: TGTGCCAGTAGTACGCGAATTGGCAATGAGCAGTTCTTC. Variable domain in full (rest from reference TRBV19 and TRBJ2-1): DGGITQSPKYLFRKEGQNVTLSCEQNLNHDAMYWYRQDPGQGLRLIYYSQIVNDFQKGDIAEGYSVSREKKESFPLTVTSAQKNPTAFYLCASSTRIGNEQFFGPGTRLTVL.

The chain joins TRBV15 to TRBJ2-7; maybe TRBD1 (6 bases). Germline CDR1 reads LNHNV; CDR2 reads YYDKDF (reference sequence). The V end lost 4 bases, the J end lost 2 bases, and 18 bases lay between the germline ends. The CDR3 loop spans 16 amino acids. The CDR3 bases are TGTGCCACCAGCACTACCTACCGGGACATCACCTACGAGCAGTACTTC. Protein product: CATSTTYRDITYEQYF.

This clone appeared a single time. J is TRBJ2-7 and V is TRBV4-2; 12 positions agree with TRBD2. The CDR3 extends over 14 amino acids. V dropped 7 bases and J dropped 7; count of bases not matched to a gene: 8. In germline, CDR1 is LGHNA, CDR2 YNFKEQ. CDR3 amino acids: CASTPLAGGGEQYF. The CDR3 DNA sequence: TGTGCCAGCACCCCCCTAGCGGGAGGGGGAGAGCAGTACTTC.

This sequence joins TRBV27 and TRBJ1-5, with 7 bases fitting TRBD1. The germline V gene has CDR1 MNHEY and CDR2 SMNVEV (reference sequence). The CDR3 is 14 residues long. J lost 9 bases, V lost 2 bases, and 7 bases had no gene match. CDR3 coding DNA: TGTGCCAGCAGTTTAAACAGGGGCCAGCGGCCCCAGCATTTT. Encoded protein: CASSLNRGQRPQHF.

This rearrangement joins TRBV28 to TRBJ2-2; TRBD2 matches 9 bases. J gave up 7 bases and V 7 bases, and 7 bases lay outside the gene matches. Germline V gene sequence: CDR1 MDHEN, CDR2 SYDVKM. The CDR3 runs 14 residues. CDR3 region: CASMLAGLFGELFF. The CDR3 DNA is TGTGCCAGCATGCTAGCGGGACTGTTCGGGGAGCTGTTTTTT.

The chain joins TRBV6-5 to TRBJ2-2; a possible D gene is TRBD2 (6 bases). The V gene lost 5 bases and the J gene lost 6 bases, with 16 bases spanning the gap. The CDR3 covers 15 residues. Germline V gene sequence: CDR1 MNHEY, CDR2 SVGAGI. The CDR3 protein is CASSPGLGTAGELFF. The CDR3 DNA is TGTGCCAGCAGTCCGGGACTGGGCACGGCCGGGGAGCTGTTTTTT.

The chain employs TRBV18 and TRBJ2-5; D gene ambiguous. The CDR3 length is 14 residues. Trimming pared 3 bases from V and 2 bases from J, leaving 10 bases between. In germline, CDR1 is KGHSH, CDR2 LQKENI. DNA for the CDR3: TGTGCCAGCTCACCTAATACAGTACAAGAGACCCAGTACTTC. It codes for CASSPNTVQETQYF.

This clone was seen just once. The chain couples TRBV19 to TRBJ1-5; tentatively, D is TRBD1 (6 bases). V dropped 7 bases and J dropped 6 bases, with 16 bases sitting between them. The germline CDR1 and CDR2 sequences are LNHDA and SQIVND (reference sequence). There are 14 residues in the CDR3. CDR3 amino acids: CASTPRGGSQPQHF. CDR3 coding DNA: TGTGCCAGTACTCCGAGGGGGGGCTCTCAGCCCCAGCATTTT.

V usage is TRBV2 and J usage is TRBJ2-3; 12 bases map to TRBD2. The CDR3 sequence is 16 residues long. The germline V gene encodes CDR1 SNHLY and CDR2 FYNNEI. With V trimmed by 4 bases and J by 11 bases, 13 bases remained unmatched. CDR3 coding DNA: TGTGCCAGCAGTGGGCAAGGGCTAGCGGGAGGGCAAGGGCAGTATTTT. Its translation: CASSGQGLAGGQGQYF.

This clone was recorded once. The V call is TRBV7-2, the J call TRBJ2-2; 13 bases align to TRBD2. The CDR3 consists of 17 residues. The ends lost 5 bases at V and 5 bases at J; junction bases unmatched: 8. CDR1 is SGHTA, CDR2 FQGNSA, per germline. The CDR3 sequence: CASSLTSGRMGTGELFF. In DNA, the CDR3 is TGTGCCAGCAGCCTGACTAGCGGGAGGATGGGGACCGGGGAGCTGTTTTTT.

V and J are TRBV4-1 and TRBJ2-2, with D possibly matching TRBD1 (6 bases). V lost 0 bases, J lost 4 bases, and 9 bases lay in between. The CDR3 is 15 amino acids. Germline lookup yields CDR1 MGHRA and CDR2 YSYEKL. The CDR3 loop reads CASSQDSRGTGELFF. The CDR3 nucleotides are TGCGCCAGCAGCCAAGACTCCAGGGGCACCGGGGAGCTGTTTTTT.

The chain joins TRBV25-1 to TRBJ2-1; TRBD2 agrees at 7 bases. V lost 7 bases to trimming and J lost 6 bases; unmatched junction nucleotides: 6. The CDR3 is 13 amino acids. Germline values: CDR1 MGHDK, CDR2 SYGVNS. This chain's CDR3 is CASTPSGVNEQFF. DNA of the CDR3: TGTGCCAGCACTCCTAGCGGAGTCAATGAGCAGTTCTTC.

The chain employs TRBV25-1 and TRBJ1-6; 7 positions match TRBD1. Germline V gene sequence: CDR1 MGHDK, CDR2 SYGVNS. V shed 4 bases and J 4 bases; nucleotides not matched to a gene: 1. The CDR3 contains 14 residues. The CDR3: CASSGTGYNSPLHF. The CDR3 nucleotides read TGTGCCAGCAGTGGGACAGGATATAATTCACCCCTCCACTTT.

The chain employs TRBV28 and TRBJ2-7; D perhaps matches TRBD1 (6 bases). Germline V CDR1 and CDR2: MDHEN, SYDVKM. CDR3 length: 13 amino acids. V lost 1 base and J 4 bases, leaving 8 bases between the germline ends. The CDR3 sequence: CASSLYRVYEQYF. CDR3 coding DNA: TGTGCCAGCAGTTTATACAGGGTTTACGAGCAGTACTTC. The whole variable domain, remainder taken from reference TRBV28 and TRBJ2-7, is DVKVTQSSRYLVKRTGEKVFLECVQDMDHENMFWYRQDPGLGLRLIYFSYDVKMKEKGDIPEGYSVSREKKERFSLILESASTNQTSMYLCASSLYRVYEQYFGPGTRLTVT.